These 8 T cell receptor beta chains share one sample of origin, sequenced in a study of cytomegalovirus exposure and HLA in healthy donors. PCR primers comprised 60 Vbeta and 13 Jbeta primers. Libraries were prepared by immunoSEQ multiplex PCR; TCRdb keeps only in-frame clonotypes and omits some of them. This sample carries around 170,000 clones, around 80% of them seen once, and the ten largest clones take more than 1.5%. Material: PBMCs. Receptors originate from a man aged 35-49 years in good health and CMV-seronegative.

V and J are TRBV5-4 and TRBJ2-3, with a weak D call TRBD2 (6 bases). Germline V lookup: CDR1 SGHNT, CDR2 YYREEE (reference sequence). The CDR3 is made up of 15 amino acids. V lost 4 bases and J 3 bases, leaving 15 bases between the germline ends. The CDR3 sequence is CASSPRRDGTDTQYF. Written as DNA, the CDR3 is TGTGCCAGCAGCCCCCGGCGGGATGGTACAGATACGCAGTATTTT.

The chain employs TRBV30 and TRBJ2-1; 12 positions match TRBD2. The CDR3 contains 17 residues. V gave up 1 base and J gave up 4 bases; unmatched junction bases: 8. The germline V gene encodes CDR1 GTSNPN and CDR2 SVGIG (reference sequence). CDR3 sequence reads: CAWSETSGGSQYNEQFF. The CDR3 DNA reads TGTGCCTGGAGTGAGACTAGCGGGGGTTCACAATACAATGAGCAGTTCTTC. Variable domain in full (rest from reference TRBV30 and TRBJ2-1): SQTIHQWPATLVQPVGSPLSLECTVEGTSNPNLYWYRQAAGRGLQLLFYSVGIGQISSEVPQNLSASRPQDRQFILSSKKLLLSDSGFYLCAWSETSGGSQYNEQFFGPGTRLTVL.

V is TRBV5-1 and J is TRBJ1-1, with 10 bases fitting TRBD1. The CDR3 covers 15 residues. The germline V gene has CDR1 SGHRS and CDR2 YFSETQ. The junction had 7 bases not matched to a gene; V was cut back by 6 bases and J by 2 bases. The CDR3 loop is CASTPTGGLNTEAFF. CDR3 nucleotides: TGCGCCAGCACACCGACAGGGGGCTTAAACACTGAAGCTTTCTTT.

The chain joins TRBV7-3 to TRBJ2-7; 8 bases map to TRBD1. Germline trimming cut 10 bases from V and 3 bases from J; bases unmatched to any gene: 11. Germline V CDR1 and CDR2: SGHTA, FQGTGA. This CDR3 region has 14 residues. Written as DNA, the CDR3 is TGTGCCATAGAAACCGGGACAGGCGACTACGAGCAGTACTTC. Amino acid sequence: CAIETGTGDYEQYF.

J is TRBJ2-4 and V is TRBV14; D not resolved. The CDR3 length is 14 residues. CDR1 is SGHDN, CDR2 FVKESK, per germline. The V end was cut by 4 bases, the J end by 0 bases, with 7 bases between. In nucleotides, the CDR3 is TGTGCCAGCAGCCGCGAGTTAGCCAAAAACATTCAGTACTTC. Translated: CASSRELAKNIQYF.

The chain links TRBV7-2 to TRBJ2-1; 9 positions agree with TRBD1. CDR1 and CDR2 (germline): SGHTA, FQGNSA. The V and J ends lost 6 bases and 8 bases, in that order; junction bases with no gene match: 11. This CDR3 is built from 15 residues. CDR3 sequence (DNA): TGTGCCAGCAGGCTGGGACAGGGTGTCGTCGATGAGCAGTTCTTC. Amino acid sequence: CASRLGQGVVDEQFF.

This chain connects TRBV5-4 to TRBJ2-5; a possible D gene is TRBD1 (6 bases). V lost 0 bases and J lost 5, with 14 bases in between. Germline lookup yields CDR1 SGHNT and CDR2 YYREEE (reference sequence). The CDR3 runs to 15 residues. The CDR3 DNA follows: TGTGCCAGCAGCTTGGGGCCAGGGGACGGGGAGACCCAGTACTTC. Translation: CASSLGPGDGETQYF. The full variable domain, completed using reference TRBV5-4 and TRBJ2-5, is ETGVTQSPTHLIKTRGQQVTLRCSSQSGHNTVSWYQQALGQGPQFIFQYYREEENGRGNFPPRFSGLQFPNYSSELNVNALELDDSALYLCASSLGPGDGETQYFGPGTRLLVL.

This clone was recorded only once. CDR3 protein: CASSQDGSYEQYF. The CDR3 DNA reads as TGCGCCAGCAGCCAAGACGGGTCCTACGAGCAGTACTTC. V usage is TRBV4-1 and J usage is TRBJ2-7; no firm D call. Germline assignment: CDR1 MGHRA and CDR2 YSYEKL. This CDR3 contains 13 residues. V lost 0 bases and J 1 base, leaving 4 bases between the germline ends.